This note documents a single TCR beta chain sequence. This specimen comes from a study of blood T cell repertoires in COVID-19. Turning to the study itself: Acute and convalescent COVID-19 specimens originated in the United States, Italy and Spain.

Categorization into cohorts depended on clinical history that participants reported. Donors in Cohort 3 counted as recovered after two negative PCRs, clearance, or symptom resolution. This CDR3 spans 16 amino acids. Germline CDR1 reads SGHTA; CDR2 reads FQGNSA. J lost 4 bases, V lost 1 base, and 5 bases had no gene match. In the original processing: Reference gene primer amplification gave estimated nucleated cell counts. The protocol was immunoSEQ multiplex PCR, while the TCRdb copy is restricted to in-frame clones and leaves out a portion. For V, J and clone size, that table is used; D and trimming come from the DNA. This table has roughly 290,000 clones, around nine tenths appearing once.

The specimen sequenced was PBMCs or T cells enriched from blood (not recorded which). This TCR was recovered from a woman in her thirties or forties who had recovered from COVID-19. The chain links TRBV7-2 to TRBJ2-7, with 12 bases identical to TRBD2. CDR3 sequence reads: CASSLGLAGGRYEQYF. In DNA, the CDR3 is TGTGCCAGCAGCTTAGGCCTAGCGGGAGGGAGGTACGAGCAGTACTTC.